A single T cell receptor (beta chain) is shown here with its context. Only in-frame clones appear in the TCRdb table, and some are missing; sequencing was by immunoSEQ multiplex PCR. The sample has about 330,000 clones; around 87% are singletons. V lost 5 bases to trimming and J lost 4 bases, with 14 bases between them. Germline-derived CDR1 and CDR2 are SGHTA and FQGNSA. CDR3 size: 14 residues. This sample is part of a study of blood T cell repertoires in COVID-19. The sample comprised PBMCs or T cells enriched from blood (not recorded which). This sequence joins TRBV7-2 and TRBJ1-2; weak D call: TRBD1 (6 bases). This TCR derives from a woman in her thirties who had recovered from COVID-19. CDR3 amino acids: CASSAKQGSYGYTF. CDR3 coding DNA: TGTGCCAGCAGCGCCAAACAGGGATCCTATGGCTACACCTTC.